Listed below are T cell receptor beta chains from one sample, sequenced in a study of identical twins. TCRdb fed the 5' RACE reads into MiXCR, producing one record per CDR3 protein. The table has 430,000 or so distinct CDR3 sequences, roughly 26% seen once. These data were likewise used in another study, on T cells expressing NK-cell markers.

Specimen: CD4+ T cells sorted from blood. Receptors were obtained from a woman younger than 35 in good health. CDR3s include the opening cysteine and the closing phenylalanine or tryptophan. D genes are given only for firm matches. For some rows the clone size is stated as once, few or many, or as a class when expanded; others skip it.

V	D	size	J	CDR3	DNA
TRBV7-2	.	.	TRBJ1-3	CASSSQTGSGNTIYF	TGTGCCAGCAGCTCGCAGACAGGCTCTGGAAACACCATATATTTT
TRBV5-1	.	few	TRBJ2-2	CASSLNGGTGELFF	TGCGCCAGCAGCTTGAACGGGGGCACCGGGGAGCTGTTTTTT
TRBV7-7	TRBD2	many	TRBJ2-1	CASSLGLAGNEQFF	TGTGCCAGCAGCCTGGGACTAGCGGGTAATGAGCAGTTCTTC
TRBV3-1	.	.	TRBJ2-2	CASSQDPTYTGELFF	TGTGCCAGCAGCCAAGATCCCACTTACACCGGGGAGCTGTTTTTT
TRBV3-1	TRBD1	.	TRBJ1-1	CASSQAPGGRTEAFF	TGTGCCAGCAGCCAGGCGCCAGGGGGACGGACTGAAGCTTTCTTT
TRBV3-1	.	few	TRBJ1-3	CASSQFGNTIYF	TGTGCCAGCAGCCAATTCGGAAACACCATATATTTT
TRBV11-2	.	few	TRBJ2-1	CASSTGANPINEQFF	TGTGCCAGCAGTACGGGGGCTAACCCCATCAATGAGCAGTTCTTC
TRBV3-1	.	few	TRBJ1-1	CASSPFRPWQKKLNTEAFF	TGTGCCAGCAGCCCATTTCGTCCCTGGCAGAAAAAGCTGAACACTGAAGCTTTCTTT
TRBV3-1	TRBD1	few	TRBJ1-2	CASSQADRVVGTGYTF	TGTGCCAGCAGCCAAGCTGACAGGGTGGTTGGTACGGGCTACACCTTC
TRBV4-2	.	.	TRBJ2-7	CASSQDFRDRRFHEQYF	TGTGCCAGCAGCCAAGACTTCCGGGACCGGCGGTTCCACGAGCAGTACTTC
TRBV15	.	.	TRBJ2-3	CATVRGDGTDTQYF	TGTGCCACCGTTAGGGGAGACGGCACAGATACGCAGTATTTT
TRBV7-2	.	.	TRBJ1-1	CASSLMRGHTEAFF	TGTGCCAGCAGCTTAATGCGGGGACACACTGAAGCTTTCTTT
TRBV25-1	.	.	TRBJ1-1	CASSGMTEAFF	TGTGCCAGCAGTGGGATGACTGAAGCTTTCTTT
TRBV20-1	TRBD2	few	TRBJ2-2	CSALFSGGRGTGELFF	TGCAGTGCCCTTTTTAGCGGGGGGCGAGGCACCGGGGAGCTGTTTTTT
TRBV24-1	.	few	TRBJ2-3	CATSDLQGDTQYF	TGTGCCACCAGTGATTTACAGGGAGATACGCAGTATTTT
TRBV10-3	.	few	TRBJ2-2	CAITPRVSDTGELFF	TGTGCCATCACCCCTCGGGTTTCGGACACCGGGGAGCTGTTTTTT
TRBV7-3	.	few	TRBJ1-2	CASSSNTGRDGYTF	TGTGCCAGCAGCTCCAACACCGGGAGGGATGGCTACACCTTC
TRBV20-1	.	few	TRBJ1-3	CSASKGSSSGNTIYF	TGCAGTGCTAGTAAGGGCAGCAGCTCTGGAAACACCATATATTTT
TRBV20-1	TRBD2	.	TRBJ2-7	CSAPNSGNYEQYF	TGCAGTGCTCCGAATAGCGGGAACTACGAGCAGTACTTC
TRBV4-2	.	many	TRBJ2-1	CASSQEGLAWYNEQFF	TGTGCCAGCAGCCAAGAGGGCCTAGCTTGGTACAATGAGCAGTTCTTC
TRBV7-2	.	few	TRBJ2-2	CASSLGYHTGELFF	TGTGCCAGCAGCTTAGGGTATCACACCGGGGAGCTGTTTTTT
TRBV25-1	TRBD2	few	TRBJ2-1	CASSLTSGGPGFF	TGTGCCAGCAGTTTGACTAGCGGGGGGCCTGGGTTCTTC
TRBV29-1	.	many	TRBJ1-1	CSVGQNTEAFF	TGCAGCGTTGGACAGAACACTGAAGCTTTCTTT
TRBV5-1	TRBD2	.	TRBJ2-7	CASSLSGGRGNEQYF	TGCGCCAGCAGCTTATCGGGGGGGCGAGGCAACGAGCAGTACTTC
TRBV20-1	.	few	TRBJ1-1	CSASGLSRAGAFF	TGCAGTGCTAGTGGTTTAAGCAGGGCTGGCGCTTTCTTT
TRBV5-4	TRBD2	.	TRBJ2-3	CASSSQREGTDTQYF	TGTGCCAGCAGCTCTCAGCGGGAGGGCACAGATACGCAGTATTTT
TRBV5-1	.	few	TRBJ2-7	CASSWGTPLGEQYF	TGCGCCAGCAGCTGGGGGACTCCTCTCGGCGAGCAGTACTTC
TRBV5-1	TRBD2	.	TRBJ2-1	CASRLLGGLAGAVAPNEQFF	TGCGCCAGCAGATTACTCGGCGGGCTAGCGGGAGCCGTGGCCCCCAATGAGCAGTTCTTC
TRBV20-1	.	few	TRBJ2-3	CSAPDGDTQYF	TGCAGTGCTCCCGACGGAGATACGCAGTATTTT
TRBV7-9	TRBD1	many	TRBJ1-2	CASSSPGQFWGYTF	TGTGCCAGCAGCTCGCCGGGACAGTTTTGGGGCTACACCTTC
TRBV20-1	TRBD1	many	TRBJ1-1	CSAVTGAPTEAFF	TGCAGTGCTGTGACAGGGGCCCCCACTGAAGCTTTCTTT
TRBV6-5	.	.	TRBJ1-2	CASREGGDGYTF	TGTGCCAGCAGGGAAGGGGGAGACGGCTACACCTTC
TRBV7-2	TRBD2	.	TRBJ2-1	CASSMGLARQGEQFF	TGTGCCAGCAGCATGGGACTAGCGCGACAGGGTGAGCAGTTCTTC
TRBV9	.	few	TRBJ2-2	CASSVVGGPGGELFF	TGTGCCAGCAGCGTAGTAGGAGGGCCGGGCGGGGAGCTGTTTTTT
TRBV5-1	TRBD1	.	TRBJ2-5	CASSLLQGNGETQYF	TGCGCCAGCAGCCTCTTACAGGGGAACGGGGAGACCCAGTACTTC
TRBV12-3/TRBV12-4	.	.	TRBJ2-1	CASSLELEREQFF	TGTGCCAGCAGTTTAGAACTAGAACGCGAGCAGTTCTTC
TRBV15	.	.	TRBJ2-2	CATSRADGELFF	TGTGCCACCAGCAGAGCTGACGGGGAGCTGTTTTTT
TRBV7-9	TRBD2	.	TRBJ2-2	CASSPRGGHGGELFF	TGTGCCAGCAGCCCGCGGGGGGGCCATGGCGGGGAGCTGTTTTTT
TRBV6-1	.	.	TRBJ2-5	CASTWGSETQYF	TGTGCCAGCACCTGGGGATCAGAGACCCAGTACTTC
TRBV6-1	TRBD1	.	TRBJ1-1	CASNKGQGMNTEAFF	TGTGCCAGCAACAAAGGACAGGGCATGAACACTGAAGCTTTCTTT
TRBV28	.	few	TRBJ2-7	CASSGGPTYEQYF	TGTGCCAGCAGTGGAGGGCCCACCTACGAGCAGTACTTC
TRBV20-1	TRBD2	few	TRBJ2-1	CSARAPSGSGNEQFF	TGCAGTGCTAGAGCCCCTAGCGGGAGCGGGAATGAGCAGTTCTTC
TRBV10-2	.	.	TRBJ2-7	CASRIEYEQYF	TGCGCCAGCAGGATCGAGTACGAGCAGTACTTC
TRBV9	.	few	TRBJ2-1	CASSVAPLYNEQFF	TGTGCCAGCAGCGTAGCCCCTTTGTACAATGAGCAGTTCTTC
TRBV20-1	TRBD1	few	TRBJ1-4	CSAGRDSKMAKLFF	TGCAGTGCTGGCCGGGACAGTAAAATGGCAAAACTGTTTTTT
TRBV10-2	.	few	TRBJ2-7	CASSESQREQYF	TGCGCCAGCAGTGAGTCGCAGAGGGAGCAGTACTTC
TRBV7-2	.	.	TRBJ2-3	CASSFFRGTDTQYF	TGTGCCAGCAGCTTCTTTCGAGGCACAGATACGCAGTATTTT
TRBV7-7	TRBD2	few	TRBJ2-1	CASSLALAGWNEQFF	TGTGCCAGCAGCTTAGCACTAGCGGGGTGGAATGAGCAGTTCTTC
TRBV10-2	TRBD2	.	TRBJ2-7	CATTLAGALEQYF	TGCGCCACCACGCTGGCGGGAGCCCTCGAGCAGTACTTC
TRBV29-1	.	.	TRBJ1-1	CSVGGSTEAFF	TGCAGCGTTGGAGGGTCGACTGAAGCTTTCTTT
TRBV20-1	.	.	TRBJ1-1	CSASRVSTEAFF	TGCAGTGCTAGTAGGGTAAGCACTGAAGCTTTCTTT
TRBV5-1	.	few	TRBJ2-3	CASSLAGRGDTQYF	TGCGCCAGCAGCTTGGCAGGCCGGGGAGATACGCAGTATTTT
TRBV7-2	.	.	TRBJ1-1	CASSAHQGIEAFF	TGTGCCAGCAGCGCACATCAAGGGATTGAAGCTTTCTTT
TRBV5-1	TRBD2	.	TRBJ2-3	CASSDTSGGDTQYF	TGCGCCAGCAGCGACACTAGCGGGGGGGATACGCAGTATTTT
TRBV5-1	.	many	TRBJ1-5	CASSLGGENQPQHF	TGCGCCAGCAGCTTGGGGGGGGAAAATCAGCCCCAGCATTTT
TRBV7-6	.	.	TRBJ1-5	CASSLRPPDLGQPQHF	TGTGCCAGCAGCTTACGTCCCCCGGACCTCGGTCAGCCCCAGCATTTT
TRBV9	TRBD2	few	TRBJ2-1	CASSVSGSSYNEQFF	TGTGCCAGCAGCGTTAGCGGGAGCTCCTACAATGAGCAGTTCTTC
TRBV11-1	.	few	TRBJ2-3	CASSFGALTDTQYF	TGTGCCAGCAGCTTCGGGGCCCTCACAGATACGCAGTATTTT
TRBV4-3	.	few	TRBJ1-6	CASSQDLGGFNSPLHF	TGCGCCAGCAGCCAAGACTTAGGGGGGTTCAATTCACCCCTCCACTTT
TRBV29-1	.	.	TRBJ2-1	CSVPRGVGGEQFF	TGCAGCGTTCCCAGGGGAGTCGGGGGTGAGCAGTTCTTC